These T cell receptor beta chains were read from a single sample in a study of blood T cells in healthy people across ages. TCRdb called the 5' RACE reads again in MiXCR, with one record for every CDR3 protein. The profile covers fewer than 950,000 distinct CDR3 sequences, with around half appearing a single time and around 41% taken by the ten largest. Sequencing was performed on blood. The source of these receptors is a man older than 75 in good health. The CDR3 runs from the conserved cysteine through the conserved F or W. The order of the fields is D gene, clone size, J gene, V gene, CDR3 DNA, CDR3 protein. A D gene is named only where the DNA matches it firmly. A clone size is listed for some rows: how often the clone was seen (once, few, many), or a class if it is expanded.

-,-,TRBJ2-3,TRBV14,TGTGCCAGCAGCCAGAAGAAGGGGGAGGGGTCGGACCAGCACAGAGACGCGTATTTT,CASSQKKGEGSDQHRDAYF
-,-,TRBJ2-5,TRBV29-1,TGCAGCGTTGAAGGAAGGGTGGGAGCGGAGACCCAGTACTTC,CSVEGRVGAETQYF
TRBD1,-,TRBJ2-1,TRBV5-1,TGCGCCAGCAGCCCGGCACAGGGGCTAGGGAAGGAGCAGTTCTTC,CASSPAQGLGKEQFF
TRBD1,-,TRBJ2-4,TRBV27,TGTGCCAGCAGTCGGGACAGGAGGGACATTCAGTACTTC,CASSRDRRDIQYF
-,few,TRBJ2-3,TRBV12-3/TRBV12-4,TGTGCCAGCCGTAATCCATCACTATATGCCGATACGCAGTATTTT,CASRNPSLYADTQYF
-,-,TRBJ1-2,TRBV7-2,TGTGCCAGCGGGCCCACCCTAAACTATGGCTACACCTTC,CASGPTLNYGYTF
-,-,TRBJ2-5,TRBV5-1,TGCGCCAGCAGCTTCCAGTACCTGGAGACCCAGTACTTC,CASSFQYLETQYF
TRBD1,-,TRBJ2-7,TRBV6-5,TGTGCCAGCAGCCTCACCGGGACAGGGGGTAACGAGCAGTACTTC,CASSLTGTGGNEQYF
TRBD1,-,TRBJ2-3,TRBV9,TGTGCCAGCAGCCCCTCGACAGGGTTTGGCACAGAGACGCAGTATTTT,CASSPSTGFGTETQYF
-,-,TRBJ2-3,TRBV20-1,TGCAGTGCTAGAGATGGACTACGCACAGATACGCAGTATTTT,CSARDGLRTDTQYF
TRBD2,-,TRBJ2-1,TRBV24-1,TGTGCCACCAGTGATTCGGGACTACCGTCCAATGAGCAGTTCTTC,CATSDSGLPSNEQFF
-,-,TRBJ1-1,TRBV6-2/TRBV6-3,TGTGCCAGCAGCCCCGTGAGGGGGTCGGCCACTGAAGCTTTCTTT,CASSPVRGSATEAFF
-,-,TRBJ2-7,TRBV29-1,TGCAGCGTTCAGGAGGGAGGTGCACACGAGCAGTACTTC,CSVQEGGAHEQYF
TRBD2,few,TRBJ2-1,TRBV20-1,TGCAGTGCTAGAGGTGGGAGGGCCTACAATGAGCAGTTCTTC,CSARGGRAYNEQFF
-,-,TRBJ2-2,TRBV7-3,TGTGCCAGCAGCTTAGCGGGACGAGGCACCGGGGAGCTGTTTTTT,CASSLAGRGTGELFF
-,-,TRBJ1-1,TRBV6-6,TGTGCCAGCAGTACCAGCCCGAACACTGAAGCTTTCTTT,CASSTSPNTEAFF
TRBD1,-,TRBJ2-7,TRBV6-5,TGTGCCAGCAGCTCCTTCTACAGGGGGGAACTCTACGAGCAGTACTTC,CASSSFYRGELYEQYF
-,-,TRBJ2-3,TRBV12-3/TRBV12-4,TGTGCCAGCAGCATGGGGAGCACAGATACGCAGTATTTT,CASSMGSTDTQYF
TRBD1,few,TRBJ1-2,TRBV3-1,TGTGCCAGCAGCCAAAGAGGGGGCGAGGGCTACACCTTC,CASSQRGGEGYTF
TRBD1,-,TRBJ1-2,TRBV3-1,TGTGCCAGCAGTTACCTGCGGGACAGGGGTGACCTTGGCTACACCTTC,CASSYLRDRGDLGYTF
TRBD1,few,TRBJ1-5,TRBV27,TGTGCCAGCAGCCCAGAGCGCGCAGGGGGCAGGCAGCCCCAGCATTTT,CASSPERAGGRQPQHF
-,few,TRBJ2-1,TRBV20-1,TGCAGTGCTAGAGCCCCACCTAGCTCCTACAATGAGCAGTTCTTC,CSARAPPSSYNEQFF
TRBD2,-,TRBJ2-3,TRBV12-3/TRBV12-4,TGTGCCAGCAGTCCCCAGTGGCGGGAGGGCGTCAGATACGCGTATTTT,CASSPQWREGVRYAYF
-,few,TRBJ2-1,TRBV18,TGTGCCAGCTCACAAGACCTACGGAATGAGCAGTTCTTC,CASSQDLRNEQFF
-,-,TRBJ1-1,TRBV20-1,TGCAGTGGTAATTTAAACACTGAAGCTTTCTTT,CSGNLNTEAFF
-,once,TRBJ1-5,TRBV12-3/TRBV12-4,TGTGCCAGCAGTCCTCCTGAAGGGAAGCCCCAGCATTTT,CASSPPEGKPQHF
-,-,TRBJ1-1,TRBV4-1,TGCGCCAGCAGCCATATACAGGTAATGAACACTGAAGCTTTCTTT,CASSHIQVMNTEAFF
-,-,TRBJ2-1,TRBV12-5,TGTGCCAGTGGGGGACCAGGGAAAGTGGATGAGCAGTTCTTC,CASGGPGKVDEQFF
-,few,TRBJ2-5,TRBV20-1,TGCAGTGCTAGTCCCCTTTGGGAGCAGTACTTC,CSASPLWEQYF
TRBD1,-,TRBJ1-2,TRBV6-2/TRBV6-3,TGTGCCAGCAGTTATGTGGGACAGAACTATGGCTACACCTTC,CASSYVGQNYGYTF
TRBD2,-,TRBJ2-7,TRBV5-1,TGCGCCAGCAGACGCTGGGACTACCCTGCCTCTCCTCTTCCGTCCGAGCAGTACTTC,CASRRWDYPASPLPSEQYF
-,-,TRBJ1-5,TRBV5-1,TGCGCCAGCAGCTTGGAGGGCCCCAATCAGCCCCAGCATTTT,CASSLEGPNQPQHF
TRBD2,-,TRBJ2-7,TRBV29-1,TGCAGCGTTGCCTCTAGCGGCTCCTACAATGAGCAGTACTTC,CSVASSGSYNEQYF
-,-,TRBJ2-6,TRBV6-1,TGTGCCAGCAGGATACAGGGTGCTGGGGCCAACGTCCTGACTTTC,CASRIQGAGANVLTF
TRBD1,-,TRBJ2-7,TRBV10-3,TGTGCCATCACCGCCGGACAGGTCCCCTACGAGCAGTACTTC,CAITAGQVPYEQYF
-,many,TRBJ1-1,TRBV20-1,TGCAGTGCTAGAGGGGGAACAGGGACCACTGAAGCTTTCTTT,CSARGGTGTTEAFF
-,-,TRBJ2-7,TRBV28,TGTGCCAGCAGTTTGCTCCGGTTTGGCGAGCAGTACTTC,CASSLLRFGEQYF
TRBD2,few,TRBJ2-3,TRBV7-2,TGTGCCAGCAGCTTAGAAGCGGGAGTCGGAGATACGCAGTATTTT,CASSLEAGVGDTQYF
TRBD2,once,TRBJ2-1,TRBV20-1,TGCAGTGCTAGTTCCGTCCCTAGCGGGAGCAATGAGCAGTTCTTC,CSASSVPSGSNEQFF
-,-,TRBJ1-2,TRBV29-1,TGCAGCGTTGACTCGTTGAAGTTATTGGGTGGCTATGGCTACACCTTC,CSVDSLKLLGGYGYTF
-,few,TRBJ2-3,TRBV11-3,TGTGCCAGCAGCTTAGAGGGGGCGGATACGCAGTATTTT,CASSLEGADTQYF
-,-,TRBJ2-1,TRBV11-2,TGTGCCAGCAGCTTAACAGGGGGAGGGCTTGGTGAGCAGTTCTTC,CASSLTGGGLGEQFF
-,few,TRBJ1-4,TRBV27,TGTGCCAGCAGTTTACGGCAGGATGAAAAACTGTTTTTT,CASSLRQDEKLFF
-,few,TRBJ1-2,TRBV7-9,TGTGCCAGCAGCCGAAGAGGCGGACAGCAGACCGGAGGCTACACCTTC,CASSRRGGQQTGGYTF
-,few,TRBJ2-5,TRBV9,TGTGCCAGCAGCGTAGGCGGGGTATGGTTAGAGACCCAGTACTTC,CASSVGGVWLETQYF
-,-,TRBJ2-6,TRBV5-1,TGCGCCAGCAGCTTTGGACCTAGCGGGGCCAACGTCCTGACTTTC,CASSFGPSGANVLTF
TRBD2,few,TRBJ2-7,TRBV10-3,TGTGCCATCAGAGGAGCGGGAGAGGGTTCCTACGAGCAGTACTTC,CAIRGAGEGSYEQYF
-,-,TRBJ2-7,TRBV29-1,TGCAGCGTTGGTAGTCGACAGACCCCTTCCTACGAGCAGTACTTC,CSVGSRQTPSYEQYF
-,few,TRBJ2-1,TRBV20-1,TGCAGTGCTAGCCAGGGTTCCCACAATGAGCAGTTCTTC,CSASQGSHNEQFF
TRBD2,-,TRBJ2-1,TRBV24-1,TGTGCCACCAGTGCCCTCGGCGGGAGGGCTGGTGTGCAGTTCTTC,CATSALGGRAGVQFF